This TCR beta chain was identified in a study of T-cell memory formation after mild COVID-19. In germline, CDR1 is SGHTA, CDR2 FQGTGA. The CDR3 is made up of 13 amino acids. V shed 2 bases and J shed 5 bases, with 7 bases lying between them. TCRdb recomputed calls from the 5' RACE reads with MiXCR, one row per CDR3 protein. The profile shows about 250,000 distinct CDR3 sequences, just over 15% of them singletons. This clonotype was seen more than once but under ten times. The target antigen is unknown. General observations from the study: Certain responding clones were present in pre-infection memory, suggesting participation of cross-reactive memory.

The chain combines TRBV7-3 with TRBJ2-1; either TRBD1 or TRBD2 may supply D (5 bases each). This receptor was identified in an adult woman who had mild COVID-19 (a few samples of this study predate the infection). Cell type and time point are not known. Sequencing was carried out using PBMCs or a T cell subset sorted from them (not recorded which). DNA for the CDR3: TGTGCCAGCAGCTTACGGGGACACAATGAGCAGTTCTTC. It encodes CASSLRGHNEQFF.